This T cell receptor (beta chain) was retrieved from a study of long-term antiretroviral therapy in people with HIV (dated by TCRdb to the early 2020s). About the investigation overall: The earliest samples were collected about a decade before the 2015 WHO recommendation for immediate ART, when ART was typically delayed until CD4 counts fell. No cross-contamination during QIAcube processing turned up in test extractions that ran a monoclonal T-cell line alongside about 30 polyclonal samples. A total of around 190 cryopreserved PBMC samples came from approximately 30 adults with confirmed HIV infection and were collected serially over a mean of around 6 years (range 1-12). A retrospective serial study tested whether changes in peripheral blood TRB repertoire composition and diversity were associated with ART initiation and durable HIV suppression. Among the 30 or so participants with HIV, ten to eleven were female.

Results the study describes overall, beyond this receptor: Starting ART was linked to a significant rise in TRB diversity, yet even after long-term ART the diversity remained significantly lower than in transplant donor controls. Because pre-ART samples had limited cell numbers, unsorted PBMC were profiled rather than sorted CD4+ and CD8+ T cells. HIV repertoires had narrower CDR3 length ranges than controls, and the network structure suggested an antigen-experienced repertoire that shifted only slightly toward naive after ART. Samples dated from about 2003 to 2018, and the ART regimens used may be less effective than current ones. Owing to limited PBMC availability, only the TCR beta chain was sequenced, without alpha chain pairing. Expanded TRB clones identified before ART initiation dominated the repertoire at all time points, although this dominance fluctuated and declined in many PLHIV after ART. No data were available on ART adherence, viral resistance or therapy changes, limiting inferences about post-ART repertoire changes.

Sequencing of the TRB variable region was done with the immunoSEQ hsTCRB v3.0 assay at survey level resolution. The target sequencing depth for TRB was about 40,000-55,000 T-cell genomes per sample. An Illumina MiSeq with a v3 150-cycle kit was used to sequence the pooled TRB libraries. The paper's processing steps were these. Repertoire analysis was performed in R inside a reproducible Nextflow workflow that covered QC, data transformation and analysis. LymphoSeq2, an R package for exploring AIRR-Seq data, was used to implement the custom analyses. A few samples that yielded fewer than 5000 total TRB sequences were excluded, so that around 190 HIV repertoires were analyzed. Among the roughly 200 retained HIV repertoires, more than 55 were collected before ART initiation and around 130 after ART initiation. Repertoires were downsampled to 5000 TRB nucleotide sequences, with summary statistics averaged over 100 downsampling iterations. Only TRB sequences with CDR3 regions of at least seven amino acids were retained for analysis. Diversity was measured with a Shannon entropy-derived clonality score and the Gini coefficient. In repertoire networks, the top 5000 CDR3 amino acid sequences were linked whenever an edit distance of one separated two sequences. Antigen specificity groups and MHC restriction were predicted for TRB CDR3 amino acid sequences with GLIPH2. Known CMV, EBV, HIV or tissue antigen associations were flagged by matching CDR3 amino acid sequences against VDJdb and McPAS-TCR. Pre-ART, post-ART and control groups were compared with Wilcoxon signed-rank tests and Holm-Bonferroni correction. Drawn from immuneACCESS, this table holds only the in-frame rearrangements with V and J called that TCRdb kept. Clones are partly lost; checked studies trace under half to an unresolved V gene and leave the rest unexplained. That table supplies the V and J calls and clone size; D and trimming were determined from the DNA. The sample table holds some 35,000 clones, of which 83% were seen once. Jointly, the top ten make up roughly 7.3% of the sample.

Participants were included only if at least one PBMC sample before ART initiation and at least two post-ART samples were available. All participants with HIV were treated in the United States of America. Before DNA extraction, cryopreserved samples of about 0.95-11 million PBMC were thawed and washed. At the time of the earliest PBMC sample, participants with HIV were aged between about 20 and 55 years. Per participant, PBMC samples came from 1-4 timepoints prior to ART initiation and 2-8 timepoints following ART initiation, for a median of 7 samples. For every participant, serial HIV viral load, CD4+ T-cell count, ART history and demographic data were obtained. Using a Qiagen kit on a QIAcube, genomic DNA was extracted from unsorted PBMC, with samples processed in batches of 12. Points on this clone: No antigen is known for it. Base qualities are not provided; no much larger clone lies one nucleotide away.

V is shortened by 1 base, J by 3 bases, and the region joining them spans 9 bases. For CDR1 and CDR2, the germline V gene (reference sequence) lists MNHNY and SVGAGI. The CDR3 holds 14 amino acids from the cysteine to the phenylalanine. The sequence is cut down to CDR3 DNA, 42 bases in frame from base 1. This material consisted of unsorted PBMCs, taken 0.4 years before starting antiretroviral therapy. The chain employs TRBV6-6 and TRBJ2-5; the D segment cannot be called with confidence. The sequence derives from a man aged 18 to 35 with HIV. Read as DNA, the sequence is TGTGCCAGCAGTTACTTTGGCCACGAAGAGACCCAGTACTTC. This translates into CASSYFGHEETQYF.